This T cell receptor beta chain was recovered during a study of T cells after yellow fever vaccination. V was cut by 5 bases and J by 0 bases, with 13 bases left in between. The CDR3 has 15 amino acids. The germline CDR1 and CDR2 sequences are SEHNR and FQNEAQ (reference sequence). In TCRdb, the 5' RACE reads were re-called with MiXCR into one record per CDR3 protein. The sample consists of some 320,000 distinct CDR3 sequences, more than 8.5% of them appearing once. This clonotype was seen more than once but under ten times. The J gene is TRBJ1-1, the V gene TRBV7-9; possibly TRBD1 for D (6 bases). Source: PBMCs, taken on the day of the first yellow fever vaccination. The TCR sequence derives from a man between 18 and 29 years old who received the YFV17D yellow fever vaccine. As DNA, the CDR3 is TGTGCCAGCAGCCCAGGGGCAGGGATGAACACTGAAGCTTTCTTT. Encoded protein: CASSPGAGMNTEAFF.